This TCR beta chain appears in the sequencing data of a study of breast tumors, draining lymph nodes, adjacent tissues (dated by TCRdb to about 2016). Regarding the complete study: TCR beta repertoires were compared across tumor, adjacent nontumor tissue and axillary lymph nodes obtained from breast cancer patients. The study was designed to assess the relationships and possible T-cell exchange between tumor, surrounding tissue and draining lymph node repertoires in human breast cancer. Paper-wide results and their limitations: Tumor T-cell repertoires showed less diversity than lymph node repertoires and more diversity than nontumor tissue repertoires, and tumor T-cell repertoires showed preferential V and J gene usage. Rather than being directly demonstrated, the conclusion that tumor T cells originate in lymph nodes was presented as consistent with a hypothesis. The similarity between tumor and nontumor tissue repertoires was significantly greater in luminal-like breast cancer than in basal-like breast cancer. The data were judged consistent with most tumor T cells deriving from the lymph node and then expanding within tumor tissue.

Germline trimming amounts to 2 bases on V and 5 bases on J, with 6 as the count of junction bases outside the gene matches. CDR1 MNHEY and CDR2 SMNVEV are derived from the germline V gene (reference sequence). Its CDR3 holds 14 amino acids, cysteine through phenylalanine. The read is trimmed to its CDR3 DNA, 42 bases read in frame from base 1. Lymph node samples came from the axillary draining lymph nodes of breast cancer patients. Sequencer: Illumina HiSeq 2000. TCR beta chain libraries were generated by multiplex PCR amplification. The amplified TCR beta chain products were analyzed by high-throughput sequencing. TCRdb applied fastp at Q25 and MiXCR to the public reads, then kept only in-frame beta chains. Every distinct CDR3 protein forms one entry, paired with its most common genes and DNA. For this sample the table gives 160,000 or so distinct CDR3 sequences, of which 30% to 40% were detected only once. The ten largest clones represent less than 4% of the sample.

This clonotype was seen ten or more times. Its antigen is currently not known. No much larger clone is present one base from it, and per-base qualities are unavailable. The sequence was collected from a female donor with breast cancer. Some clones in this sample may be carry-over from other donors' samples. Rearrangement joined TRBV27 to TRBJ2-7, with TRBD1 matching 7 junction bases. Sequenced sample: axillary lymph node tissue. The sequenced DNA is TGTGCCAGCAGTTTAAGACAGGGAATGGACGAGCAGTACTTC. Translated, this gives CASSLRQGMDEQYF.